The 8 T cell receptor beta chains presented below share a single source sample, sequenced in a study of blood T cell repertoires in COVID-19. Here immunoSEQ multiplex PCR was the method, and the copy in TCRdb shows in-frame clones only, minus some. The data show some 390,000 clones, around 87% seen once. Sequencing was performed on peripheral blood. Every receptor here comes from a woman aged 55-75 years with COVID-19, enrolled during active disease.

The J gene is TRBJ1-6, the V gene TRBV6-2 or TRBV6-3; maybe TRBD1 (6 bases). The V end lost 2 bases, the J end lost 7 bases, and 9 bases lay between the germline ends. The CDR3 has 14 amino acids. CDR1 is MNHEY and CDR2 is SVGEGT in the germline V gene. In nucleotides, the CDR3 is TGTGCCAGCAGTTACGATCAGGGGAATTCACCCCTCCACTTT. Residues: CASSYDQGNSPLHF.

This rearrangement joins TRBV7-9 to TRBJ2-2; TRBD1 agrees at 10 bases. The CDR3 runs to 15 residues. The J segment lost 5 bases and the V segment lost 5 bases, leaving 5 bases of the junction unmatched. The germline CDR1 and CDR2 sequences are SEHNR and FQNEAQ (reference sequence). The CDR3 is CASSPTGQGTGELFF. The CDR3 coding sequence is TGTGCCAGCAGCCCCACGGGACAGGGGACCGGGGAGCTGTTTTTT.

This clone has a single count. This chain joins TRBV19 and TRBJ2-3, with 7 bases fitting TRBD2. This CDR3 comprises 16 residues. Looked up from germline, CDR1 is LNHDA and CDR2 is SQIVND (reference sequence). V trimming: 5 bases; J trimming: 3 bases; junction bases outside the gene matches: 11. The CDR3 protein is CASSPTGGKSTDTQYF. The CDR3 nucleotides read TGTGCCAGTAGTCCCACCGGGGGGAAGAGTACAGATACGCAGTATTTT.

The chain uses TRBV30 and TRBJ1-2; D may be TRBD1 (5 bases). Germline CDR1 and CDR2: GTSNPN and SVGIG (reference sequence). The germline V and J ends were trimmed by 4 bases and 3 bases, with 18 bases remaining between them. The CDR3 runs to 15 residues. In DNA, the CDR3 is TGTGCCTGGAAAGGTCGAAACGGAGGGGACTATGGCTACACCTTC. Residues: CAWKGRNGGDYGYTF.

The genes are TRBV7-9 and TRBJ1-4, with D possibly being TRBD1 (5 bases). CDR1 SEHNR and CDR2 FQNEAQ come from the germline V gene (reference sequence). The CDR3 sequence is 16 residues long. With 4 bases removed from V and 8 bases from J, the gap between germline ends came to 20 bases. CDR3 nucleotides: TGTGCCAGCAGCTCGGGAAGCGGTTTCCGGGGGGAAAAACTGTTTTTT. It specifies CASSSGSGFRGEKLFF.

V and J are TRBV28 and TRBJ1-2, with TRBD1 matching over 12 bases. Germline trimming cut 1 base from V and 8 bases from J; bases unmatched to any gene: 8. CDR1 is MDHEN and CDR2 is SYDVKM in the germline V gene. The CDR3 runs to 16 residues. In nucleotides, the CDR3 is TGTGCCAGCAGTTTATACAGGGACAGGGGGCGCATCGGCTACACCTTC. The encoded protein is CASSLYRDRGRIGYTF.

The J gene is TRBJ1-1, the V gene TRBV7-2; 8 bases align to TRBD1. This CDR3 has 13 residues. Looked up from germline, CDR1 is SGHTA and CDR2 is FQGNSA. The V segment lost 5 bases and the J segment 5 bases; nucleotides outside the gene matches: 4. The CDR3 loop reads CASSDRGWTEAFF. Here the CDR3 DNA reads TGTGCCAGCAGCGACAGGGGATGGACTGAAGCTTTCTTT.

The chain links TRBV7-9 to TRBJ1-2; possible D gene TRBD1, 6 bases. There are 12 residues in the CDR3. CDR1 and CDR2 from the germline V gene are SEHNR and FQNEAQ (reference sequence). Trimming pared 5 bases from V and 10 bases from J, leaving 14 bases between. CDR3 protein: CASSQPRGVYTF. In DNA form, the CDR3 reads TGTGCCAGCAGCCAACCCAGGGGCGTCTACACCTTC.